This paragraph covers one T cell receptor (delta chain) sequence. TCRdb redid the clone calls on the PCR reads with CATT. Of about 6,100 delta-chain clones in the sample, less than 9.5% are singletons; the top ten hold about 14%. The entry originates in a study of human gamma delta and Vdelta1 T cells. The CDR3 is made up of 17 amino acids. CDR1 is TSWWSYY, CDR2 QGS, per germline. V was clipped by 5 bases and J by 0 bases; unmatched bases: 10. The TCR was taken from a human donor in good health. Sequenced input: naive CD27+ Vdelta1 gamma-delta T cells from blood. V is TRDV1 and J is TRDJ1; TRDD3 agrees at 9 bases. The CDR3 DNA is TGTGCTCTTGGGTCCCGGGGATACGTGAGAAACACCGATAAACTCATCTTT. It yields the protein CALGSRGYVRNTDKLIF.